The clone carrying this TCR beta chain has a handful of counts. MiXCR, run by TCRdb on the RT-PCR reads, gives a single entry per CDR3 protein. The table records roughly 620,000 distinct CDR3 sequences, around 10% of them present only once. The sample belongs to a study of response to subunit inactivated influenza vaccine. Germline trimming cut 8 bases from V and 5 bases from J; bases unmatched to any gene: 4. CDR1 and CDR2 from the germline V gene are SNHLY and FYNNEI. There are 14 residues in the CDR3. The data also belong to a second study, concerning T cells expressing NK-cell markers. That investigation notes: 5'RACE template switching with UMIs produced the TCR beta cDNA. Roughly 6 of the donors carried dominant NKG2C+ clonotypes that took up 1.0-7.0% of their CD8+ T cells.

J is TRBJ2-1 and V is TRBV2; 12 nucleotides match TRBD1. Source: PBMCs from blood, taken on the day of vaccination. This receptor was taken from a man aged 50 to 60 who received an inactivated influenza vaccine. The CDR3 DNA is TGTGCCAGCTGGGGACAGGGGGCCAACAATGAGCAGTTCTTC. This codes for CASWGQGANNEQFF.